The source of this TCR beta chain is a study of T cell repertoires in cytomegalovirus infection. About the research overall: HLA-B-restricted CMV epitopes that are well studied, plus recently identified HLA-C-restricted ones, were used by the study.

General observations from the study: Ex vivo responses were dominated by HLA-C-restricted CMV-specific TCR beta clonotypes.

TCRdb ran MiXCR on the reads and lists one entry per CDR3 protein. The sample contains some 270,000 distinct CDR3 sequences, around 20% of which appear only once. With respect to this clonotype: Its specificity is unknown. A read error may produce the germline difference seen at one junction end.

The sequencing used cultured PBMCs, collected from culture after CMV antigen stimulation. The clonotype comes from a human donor in good health (CMV status not recorded). Some clones in this sample may be carry-over from other donors' samples.

The CDR3 sequence: CASGLDPGETQYF. CDR3 nucleotide sequence: TGTGCTAGTGGCTTGGACCCCGGGGAGACCCAGTACTTC. The J gene is TRBJ2-5, the V gene TRBV12-5; D gene ambiguous. The CDR3 is 13 residues long. CDR1 LGHNT and CDR2 FRNRAP come from the germline V gene.